A single sample gave rise to the 18 T cell receptor beta chains below, sequenced in a study of technical replicates of blood from a few donors. Profiling relied on immunoSEQ multiplex PCR, and the TCRdb table lists in-frame clones only, not all of them. Here the sample spans 65,000 to 80,000 clones, 95% to 99% being singletons. The sequenced sample was T cells isolated from PBMCs. The receptors originated from a human donor in good health.

Only one count was recorded for this clone. This chain connects TRBV6-5 to TRBJ2-2, with TRBD2 matching 11 bases. CDR1 MNHEY and CDR2 SVGAGI come from the germline V gene. This CDR3 region has 13 residues. V gave up 9 bases and J gave up 7 bases; unmatched junction bases: 4. The CDR3 region is CASRLAGHGELFF. CDR3 sequence (DNA): TGTGCCAGTCGACTAGCGGGACACGGGGAGCTGTTTTTT.

The chain couples TRBV19 to TRBJ2-2; 7 bases align to TRBD2. CDR1 and CDR2 (germline): LNHDA, SQIVND (reference sequence). J lost 0 bases, V lost 7 bases, and 8 bases had no gene match. There are 16 residues in the CDR3. CDR3 bases: TGTGCCAGTACCCATAGGGGACTATCGAACACCGGGGAGCTGTTTTTT. Translating it yields CASTHRGLSNTGELFF. Together with reference TRBV19 and TRBJ2-2, the CDR3 gives the full variable domain: DGGITQSPKYLFRKEGQNVTLSCEQNLNHDAMYWYRQDPGQGLRLIYYSQIVNDFQKGDIAEGYSVSREKKESFPLTVTSAQKNPTAFYLCASTHRGLSNTGELFFGEGSRLTVL.

The chain uses TRBV18 and TRBJ1-2; D unresolved. Trimming shortened V by 5 bases and J by 4 bases, and 8 bases separated the two germline ends. The CDR3 contains 12 residues. Germline V lookup: CDR1 KGHSH, CDR2 LQKENI. CDR3 DNA sequence: TGTGCCAGCTCAGAGGTCTCCTATGGCTACACCTTC. Translated, it gives CASSEVSYGYTF.

The chain links TRBV6-5 to TRBJ2-7, with 7 bases aligning to TRBD2. Per germline, CDR1 MNHEY and CDR2 SVGAGI. V shed 8 bases and J 3 bases; nucleotides not matched to a gene: 4. This CDR3 is 12 amino acids long. The DNA for the CDR3 is TGTGCCAGCTCTAGCGGCCTCTACGAGCAGTACTTC. It is translated as CASSSGLYEQYF.

The chain recombines TRBV6-6 with TRBJ2-4; 13 bases line up with TRBD2. Germline loops: CDR1 MNHNY, CDR2 SVGAGI (reference sequence). After removal of 1 base from V and 8 bases from J, the junction contained 5 bases not matched to a gene. The CDR3 has 16 residues. The chain's CDR3 is CASSYFGTSGEDIQYF. The CDR3 DNA is TGTGCCAGCAGTTACTTTGGGACTAGCGGGGAAGACATTCAGTACTTC.

This clone appeared once. CDR3 sequence (DNA): TGTGCCAGCAGCTTGGTGGGGCAGGGTACGGACATTCAGTACTTC. As protein: CASSLVGQGTDIQYF. The rearrangement uses TRBV5-6 and TRBJ2-4, with D tentatively TRBD1 (5 bases). Trimming took 0 bases from V and 8 from J, leaving 15 bases between them. Germline CDR1 and CDR2: SGHDT and YYEEEE. This CDR3 spans 15 amino acids.

The sample holds one count of this clone. A junction end diverges from the germline sequence, so it may reflect a read error. CDR3 DNA: TGTGCTAGCAGCTTACAGGGTAAAGCGGGAGGGGTTAGTGAGCAGTTCTTC. This codes for CASSLQGKAGGVSEQFF. This chain connects TRBV7-7 to TRBJ2-1; 10 bases match TRBD2. Germline CDR1 is SSHAT and CDR2 is FNYEAQ (reference sequence). This CDR3 is 17 amino acids long.

The genes are TRBV7-2 and TRBJ2-7, with 8 bases lining up with TRBD1. The germline V gene encodes CDR1 SGHTA and CDR2 FQGNSA. V lost 4 bases, J lost 1 base, and 3 bases stayed unmatched. The CDR3 is 14 amino acids. The CDR3 region is CASSSGQESYEQYF. The CDR3 nucleotides are TGTGCCAGCAGCTCGGGACAGGAGTCCTACGAGCAGTACTTC.

As to this clone: The junction does not match germline at one end; this may be a read error. The chain has TRBV5-1 and TRBJ2-2, with TRBD2 matching 10 bases. The CDR3 is 13 residues long. Germline CDR1 is SGHRS and CDR2 is YFSETQ. The CDR3 here is CATSGRGTGELFF. The CDR3 nucleotides read TGCGCCACCAGCGGGAGGGGAACCGGGGAGCTGTTTTTT.

This chain connects TRBV5-4 to TRBJ2-1; D is unclear. This CDR3 region has 12 residues. The V end was cut by 3 bases, the J end by 10 bases, with 11 bases between. Looked up from germline, CDR1 is SGHNT and CDR2 is YYREEE (reference sequence). The CDR3 protein is CASSSSPVEQFF. Written as DNA, the CDR3 is TGTGCCAGCAGCTCCTCTCCGGTGGAGCAGTTCTTC.

This chain uses TRBV7-3 with TRBJ2-7, with a weak D call TRBD1 (6 bases). In germline, CDR1 is SGHTA, CDR2 FQGTGA. The CDR3 has 13 amino acids. V lost 2 bases, J lost 3 bases, and 8 bases lay in between. CDR3 sequence reads: CASSLGQHYEQYF. CDR3 nucleotides: TGTGCCAGCAGCTTAGGACAGCACTACGAGCAGTACTTC.

The chain has TRBV18 and TRBJ2-5; tentative D call: TRBD1 (6 bases). Per germline, CDR1 KGHSH and CDR2 LQKENI. The CDR3 sequence is 15 residues long. V lost 6 bases and J 3 bases, leaving 17 bases between the germline ends. CDR3 loop: CASSSSSGHKETQYF. The CDR3 nucleotides read TGTGCCAGCTCTTCCTCCTCGGGACATAAAGAGACCCAGTACTTC.

This rearrangement joins TRBV7-9 to TRBJ2-1; the D gene is possibly TRBD2 (6 bases). CDR3 length equals 14 residues. Trimming shortened V by 7 bases and J by 6 bases, and 16 bases separated the two germline ends. From germline, CDR1 is SEHNR and CDR2 FQNEAQ (reference sequence). The CDR3 DNA reads TGTGCCAGCATCCTGGACTATCAGCTCAATGAGCAGTTCTTC. It is translated as CASILDYQLNEQFF.

In DNA, the CDR3 is TGCGCCAGCAGCCAAGTTGTGGACAGGGATGAAAAACTGTTTTTT. It is translated as CASSQVVDRDEKLFF. This sequence joins TRBV4-1 and TRBJ1-4; 8 bases match TRBD1. The CDR3 runs to 15 residues. The J segment lost 6 bases and the V segment lost 1 base, leaving 4 bases of the junction unmatched. Germline V gives CDR1 MGHRA, CDR2 YSYEKL.

The rearrangement links TRBV11-2 to TRBJ2-7; possible D gene TRBD2, 6 bases. The V end lost 2 bases, the J end lost 1 base, and 15 bases lay between the germline ends. Germline V lookup: CDR1 SGHAT, CDR2 FQNNGV. There are 16 residues in the CDR3. The CDR3 sequence is CASSLKPGTLSYEQYF. The CDR3 coding sequence is TGTGCCAGCAGCTTAAAACCGGGGACTCTTTCCTACGAGCAGTACTTC.

The chain joins TRBV25-1 to TRBJ2-3; 10 bases fit TRBD2. Germline values: CDR1 MGHDK, CDR2 SYGVNS. This CDR3 region has 17 residues. The V gene end was trimmed by 1 base and the J gene end by 0 bases; junction bases not matched to a gene: 4. As DNA, the CDR3 is TGTGCCAGCAGTGAATTAGGACTAGCGGCTAGCACAGATACGCAGTATTTT. Residues: CASSELGLAASTDTQYF.

J is TRBJ1-2 and V is TRBV19; possibly TRBD1 for D (6 bases). The germline V gene has CDR1 LNHDA and CDR2 SQIVND (reference sequence). This CDR3 has 14 amino acids. The V and J ends lost 5 bases and 3 bases respectively, with 13 bases between them. The CDR3: CASSLEDRHYGYTF. The CDR3 region has the DNA TGTGCCAGTAGTCTGGAAGACAGGCACTATGGCTACACCTTC. The full variable domain, in which reference TRBV19 and TRBJ1-2 provide the parts outside the CDR3, is DGGITQSPKYLFRKEGQNVTLSCEQNLNHDAMYWYRQDPGQGLRLIYYSQIVNDFQKGDIAEGYSVSREKKESFPLTVTSAQKNPTAFYLCASSLEDRHYGYTFGSGTRLTVV.

In its sample, this clone was seen a few times. The chain is built from TRBV11-2 and TRBJ1-5; D perhaps matches TRBD1 (5 bases). The CDR3 totals 14 residues. Germline-derived CDR1 and CDR2 are SGHAT and FQNNGV. Trimming removed 2 bases at V and 7 bases at J, with 12 bases between. CDR3 sequence: CASSLSGNSQPQHF. The CDR3 DNA follows: TGTGCCAGCAGCTTATCAGGGAATAGCCAGCCCCAGCATTTT.